A single sample is the source of the 18 T cell receptor beta chains below, sequenced in a study of PD-L1 blockade in urothelial cancer. Here immunoSEQ multiplex PCR was the method, and the copy in TCRdb shows in-frame clones only, minus some. The data contain around 100,000 clones, less than 95% of them singletons. The time point was: peripheral blood 6 weeks after treatment start. The sample in question was PBMCs, obtained around atezolizumab (anti-PD-L1) treatment. The receptors here all came from a man aged 60-69 years with urothelial cancer.

The rearrangement links TRBV19 to TRBJ1-4; D remains unclear. Per the germline V gene, CDR1 is LNHDA and CDR2 is SQIVND (reference sequence). This CDR3 has 14 residues. With 3 bases removed from V and 4 bases from J, the gap between germline ends came to 9 bases. CDR3 in DNA: TGTGCCAGTAGTATTGTCGGAGTTAATGAAAAACTGTTTTTT. Its protein product is CASSIVGVNEKLFF.

This clone was seen once. V usage is TRBV5-4 and J usage is TRBJ2-1; 9 nucleotides agree with TRBD1. CDR3 size: 16 residues. From germline, CDR1 is SGHNT and CDR2 YYREEE (reference sequence). V shed 0 bases and J 5 bases; nucleotides not matched to a gene: 6. The CDR3 DNA reads as TGTGCCAGCAGCTTGGGGGCGACAGGGGGAAACAATGAGCAGTTCTTC. It specifies CASSLGATGGNNEQFF.

The chain employs TRBV4-2 and TRBJ1-6; D unresolved. This CDR3 region has 18 residues. Germline CDR1 is LGHNA and CDR2 is YNFKEQ. The V and J ends lost 0 bases and 5 bases respectively, with 17 bases between them. CDR3: CASSQDRAGYKNNSPLHF. CDR3 bases: TGTGCCAGCAGCCAAGATCGGGCGGGTTATAAGAATAATTCACCCCTCCACTTT.

The chain employs TRBV7-2 and TRBJ2-6; D is perhaps TRBD2 (7 bases). The germline V gene encodes CDR1 SGHTA and CDR2 FQGNSA. This CDR3 spans 16 amino acids. The germline V and J ends were trimmed by 8 bases and 0 bases, with 14 bases remaining between them. CDR3 sequence: CASGGGQTSGANVLTF. In DNA, the CDR3 is TGTGCCAGCGGGGGGGGGCAGACCTCTGGGGCCAACGTCCTGACTTTC.

CDR3 loop: CASSQEGQGLGNEQFF. The CDR3 region has the DNA TGCGCCAGCAGCCAGGAGGGACAGGGGTTGGGGAATGAGCAGTTCTTC. V usage is TRBV4-1 and J usage is TRBJ2-1; 10 bases fit TRBD1. The germline CDR1 and CDR2 sequences are MGHRA and YSYEKL. The V segment lost 3 bases and the J segment 7 bases; nucleotides outside the gene matches: 9. The CDR3 sequence is 16 residues long.

The chain joins TRBV6-6 to TRBJ2-1; D possibly corresponds to TRBD1 (6 bases). V was trimmed by 3 bases and J by 6 bases, leaving 15 bases between them. The CDR3 totals 15 residues. The V gene's germline CDR1 is MNHNY and CDR2 SVGAGI (reference sequence). For the CDR3, the DNA is TGTGCCAGCAGTTATAACAGGGAGCAGGGCAATGAGCAGTTCTTC. It specifies CASSYNREQGNEQFF.

The rearrangement links TRBV4-3 to TRBJ2-3, with TRBD2 identical over 7 bases. The germline CDR1 and CDR2 sequences are LGHNA and YSLEER. V lost 0 bases to trimming and J lost 7 bases; unmatched junction nucleotides: 10. The CDR3 loop spans 16 amino acids. DNA for the CDR3: TGCGCCAGCAGCCAAGAGAGGACGGCGGGAGTTCATACGCAGTATTTT. Encoded protein: CASSQERTAGVHTQYF.

The rearrangement links TRBV5-8 to TRBJ2-7; the match to TRBD1 covers 10 bases. Germline values: CDR1 SGHTS, CDR2 YDEGEE. The CDR3 totals 14 residues. With V trimmed by 6 bases and J by 3 bases, 6 bases remained unmatched. CDR3 loop: CASKTGTGDYEQYF. As DNA, the CDR3 is TGTGCCAGCAAGACCGGGACAGGGGACTACGAGCAGTACTTC.

The chain employs TRBV9 and TRBJ2-1; maybe TRBD2 (6 bases). Germline V gene data show CDR1 as SGDLS and CDR2 as YYNGEE. The V end was cut by 4 bases, the J end by 8 bases, with 25 bases between. The CDR3 totals 17 residues. The CDR3 region is CASSTTIWTTRLDEQFF. CDR3 bases: TGTGCCAGCAGCACAACGATCTGGACTACCCGTCTGGATGAGCAGTTCTTC.

The CDR3 is CASSWADNQPQHF. CDR3 DNA: TGTGCCAGCAGTTGGGCAGACAATCAGCCCCAGCATTTT. The rearrangement joins TRBV27 to TRBJ1-5; D remains unclear. Germline CDR1 MNHEY, CDR2 SMNVEV (reference sequence). The V end lost 4 bases, the J end lost 3 bases, and 7 bases lay between the germline ends. The CDR3 is made up of 13 amino acids.

This clone came up once. The chain joins TRBV6-5 to TRBJ1-3; D might be TRBD1 (6 bases). The germline V gene has CDR1 MNHEY and CDR2 SVGAGI. V lost 6 bases to trimming and J lost 5 bases, with 11 bases between them. This CDR3 region has 13 residues. The CDR3 region has the DNA TGTGCCAGCAGCTCGGACAGCCGAAACACCATATATTTT. Amino acids: CASSSDSRNTIYF.

CDR3 in DNA: TGTGCCAGCAGCCCCGTAGGGGGTCTAAATAACATTCAGTACTTC. Amino acids: CASSPVGGLNNIQYF. The V gene is TRBV5-4, the J gene TRBJ2-4; a weak D match, TRBD1 (6 bases). The germline V and J ends were trimmed by 4 bases and 7 bases, with 18 bases remaining between them. CDR3 size: 15 residues. Germline V lookup: CDR1 SGHNT, CDR2 YYREEE (reference sequence).

The V call is TRBV5-5, the J call TRBJ1-4; D possibly corresponds to TRBD1 (6 bases). Germline lookup yields CDR1 SGHKS and CDR2 YYEKEE (reference sequence). V was shortened by 0 bases and J by 7 bases, with 13 bases between the two germline ends. The length of the CDR3 is 15 residues. The CDR3 is CASSLGQVVSEKLFF. CDR3 coding DNA: TGTGCCAGCAGCTTGGGACAGGTCGTAAGTGAAAAACTGTTTTTT.

This chain joins TRBV19 and TRBJ1-1; D possibly corresponds to TRBD1 (5 bases). V lost 5 bases and J lost 0, with 13 bases in between. The CDR3 has 15 amino acids. Germline CDR1 and CDR2: LNHDA and SQIVND (reference sequence). In nucleotides, the CDR3 is TGTGCCAGTAGTTCAAGGGGCTTGGTGAACACTGAAGCTTTCTTT. Translation: CASSSRGLVNTEAFF.

This clone was detected a few times. V gene TRBV10-3 combines with J gene TRBJ2-5; D not resolved. Germline lookup yields CDR1 ENHRY and CDR2 SYGVKD. Trimming took off 3 bases at V and 5 bases at J, with 10 bases between the two ends. The CDR3 has 13 amino acids. The CDR3 DNA reads as TGTGCCATCAGTGACTTTTCGGGTGAGACCCAGTACTTC. This encodes CAISDFSGETQYF.

This clone was recorded only once. This chain links TRBV5-3 with TRBJ1-5; 10 bases agree with TRBD1. TRBV5-3 is noted as an ORF with a role that remains uncertain. The CDR3 consists of 18 residues. Trimming removed 1 base from V and 2 bases from J; junction bases left unmatched: 9. This chain's CDR3 is CARSLLVTGGPRNQPQHF. As DNA, the CDR3 is TGTGCCAGAAGCTTGTTGGTGACAGGGGGCCCCCGCAATCAGCCCCAGCATTTT.

The V call is TRBV5-4, the J call TRBJ2-3, with D possibly TRBD1 on 7 matching bases. The CDR3 has 17 residues. Germline loops: CDR1 SGHNT, CDR2 YYREEE (reference sequence). Trimming cost V 3 bases and J 0 bases, with 17 bases left between them. CDR3 sequence reads: CASSSVRGTASTDTQYF. The CDR3 nucleotides read TGTGCCAGCAGCTCAGTACGGGGGACAGCTAGCACAGATACGCAGTATTTT.

A few counts support this clone. The chain joins TRBV7-9 to TRBJ2-1; TRBD2 matches at 8 bases. V lost 6 bases, J lost 0 bases, and 7 bases stayed unmatched. The CDR3 loop spans 16 amino acids. In germline, CDR1 is SEHNR, CDR2 FQNEAQ (reference sequence). Here the CDR3 DNA reads TGTGCCAGCAGATCCGGGAGGGGTGCCTCCTACAATGAGCAGTTCTTC. Encoded protein: CASRSGRGASYNEQFF.